These 12 T cell receptor beta chains share one sample of origin, sequenced in a study of T cell responses to AZD1222 COVID-19 vaccine. TCRdb keeps only in-frame clones here, not all; method: immunoSEQ multiplex PCR. Of about 120,000 clones in the sample, less than 90% were seen once. The specimen was peripheral blood, collected on day 0 of AZD1222 vaccination. These receptor sequences come from an adult in good health.

CDR3: CAWSVPGLEGLRLYGYTF. DNA of the CDR3: TGTGCCTGGAGTGTACCGGGCCTGGAGGGTTTGAGGCTCTATGGCTACACCTTC. J is TRBJ1-2 and V is TRBV30; D uncertain. The V gene's germline CDR1 is GTSNPN and CDR2 SVGIG (reference sequence). The CDR3 runs to 18 residues. Trimming took off 0 bases at V and 4 bases at J, with 24 bases between the two ends.

V is TRBV30 and J is TRBJ2-7, with D maybe TRBD2 (5 bases). The CDR3 totals 14 residues. With 0 bases removed from V and 2 bases from J, the gap between germline ends came to 11 bases. Germline CDR1 and CDR2: GTSNPN and SVGIG (reference sequence). The CDR3 spells CAWSVGGGTYEQYF. The CDR3 nucleotides are TGTGCCTGGAGTGTAGGCGGAGGAACCTACGAGCAGTACTTC.

The chain uses TRBV27 and TRBJ1-5; no reliable D call. There are 15 residues in the CDR3. CDR1 and CDR2 from the germline V gene are MNHEY and SMNVEV (reference sequence). Between the trimmed V and J ends, which lost 2 bases and 4 bases, there was a span of 12 bases. The CDR3 sequence: CASSLGAGGNQPQHF. The CDR3, as DNA: TGTGCCAGCAGTTTAGGTGCCGGAGGGAATCAGCCCCAGCATTTT.

The gene calls are TRBV29-1 and TRBJ1-1; D gene uncertain. V was clipped by 7 bases and J by 0 bases, with 15 bases between them. Germline loops: CDR1 SQVTM, CDR2 ANQGSEA. The CDR3 spans 14 residues. Written as DNA, the CDR3 is TGCAGCGGTGACCAGAGGAGAATGAACACTGAAGCTTTCTTT. This sequence encodes CSGDQRRMNTEAFF.

This chain joins TRBV7-2 and TRBJ2-1, with TRBD1 identical over 10 bases. CDR3 size: 16 residues. The germline gives CDR1 SGHTA, CDR2 FQGNSA. The V gene end was trimmed by 5 bases and the J gene end by 7 bases; junction bases not matched to a gene: 11. The CDR3 sequence is CASSIQTGQGRNEQFF. The CDR3, as DNA: TGTGCCAGCAGCATCCAAACGGGACAGGGGAGGAATGAGCAGTTCTTC.

The chain recombines TRBV15 with TRBJ1-1; TRBD1 might be the D (5 bases). CDR3 size: 14 residues. With 5 bases removed from V and 10 bases from J, the gap between germline ends came to 20 bases. Germline CDR1 LNHNV, CDR2 YYDKDF (reference sequence). CDR3 amino acids: CATSGRDSLSGAFF. In DNA form, the CDR3 reads TGTGCCACCAGCGGTCGGGACTCCCTCTCTGGAGCTTTCTTT.

The chain recombines TRBV3-1 (or the pseudogene TRBV3-2) with TRBJ1-4, with a tentative D call TRBD1 (6 bases). The germline V gene has CDR1 LGHDT and CDR2 YNNKEL (reference sequence). V shed 4 bases and J shed 8 bases, with 17 bases lying between them. The CDR3 is 15 residues long. The chain's CDR3 is CASSPMTGGGEKLFF. DNA for the CDR3: TGTGCCAGCAGCCCTATGACAGGAGGAGGCGAAAAACTGTTTTTT.

This chain joins TRBV19 and TRBJ1-5, with 12 bases matching TRBD1. CDR1 is LNHDA and CDR2 is SQIVND in the germline V gene (reference sequence). Trimming at V came to 10 bases and at J to 7 bases, leaving 8 bases not matched to a gene. The CDR3 sequence is 14 residues long. CDR3 region: CATSGTGGIQPQHF. The CDR3 DNA is TGTGCCACCTCCGGGACAGGGGGCATCCAGCCCCAGCATTTT.

The chain recombines TRBV25-1 with TRBJ1-2; D gene uncertain. The CDR3 is 13 amino acids. The germline V gene has CDR1 MGHDK and CDR2 SYGVNS. Trimming pared 2 bases from V and 2 bases from J, leaving 6 bases between. Written as DNA, the CDR3 is TGTGCCAGCAGTGAAGCGTCCAACTATGGCTACACCTTC. Amino acids: CASSEASNYGYTF.

This clone showed up just once. The genes are TRBV7-9 and TRBJ1-2, with a possible D match to TRBD1 (6 bases). There are 13 residues in the CDR3. Trimming stripped 5 bases from V and 4 bases from J, with 11 bases between. CDR1 is SEHNR and CDR2 is FQNEAQ in the germline V gene (reference sequence). This chain's CDR3 is CASSQGQSYGYTF. CDR3 nucleotide sequence: TGTGCCAGCAGCCAAGGACAGAGCTATGGCTACACCTTC.

This chain joins TRBV10-3 and TRBJ1-2; D possibly corresponds to TRBD1 (5 bases). The V end lost 7 bases, the J end lost 5 bases, and 14 bases lay between the germline ends. Germline V lookup: CDR1 ENHRY, CDR2 SYGVKD. The CDR3 consists of 13 residues. Here the CDR3 DNA reads TGTGCCATCACCCAGGACACGGATTATGGCTACACCTTC. Encoded protein: CAITQDTDYGYTF.

The gene calls are TRBV6-5 and TRBJ2-7; the match to TRBD1 covers 7 bases. This CDR3 spans 14 amino acids. Germline-derived CDR1 and CDR2 are MNHEY and SVGAGI. V shed 6 bases, J shed 4 bases, and the junction held 9 bases outside the gene matches. CDR3 in amino acids: CASREPGQTYEQYF. The CDR3 DNA reads TGTGCCAGCAGGGAGCCGGGACAGACTTACGAGCAGTACTTC.